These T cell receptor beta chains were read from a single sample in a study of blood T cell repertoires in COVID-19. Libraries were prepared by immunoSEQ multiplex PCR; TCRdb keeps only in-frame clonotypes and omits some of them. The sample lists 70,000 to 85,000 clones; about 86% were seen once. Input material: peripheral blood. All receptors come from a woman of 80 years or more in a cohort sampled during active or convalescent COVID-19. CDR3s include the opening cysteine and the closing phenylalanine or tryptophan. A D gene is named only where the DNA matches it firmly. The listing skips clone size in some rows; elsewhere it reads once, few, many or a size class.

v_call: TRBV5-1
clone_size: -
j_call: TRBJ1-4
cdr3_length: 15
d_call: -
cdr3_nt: TGCGCCAGCAGCTTGGGGCAGGCAACTAATGAAAAACTGTTTTTT
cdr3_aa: CASSLGQATNEKLFF

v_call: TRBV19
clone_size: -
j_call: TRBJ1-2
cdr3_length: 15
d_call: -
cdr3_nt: TGTGCCAGTAGTATAATCTATGGTGTCTCCTATGGCTACACCTTC
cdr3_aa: CASSIIYGVSYGYTF

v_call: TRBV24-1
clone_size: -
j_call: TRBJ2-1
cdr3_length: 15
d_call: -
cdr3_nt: TGTGCCACCAGTGATCCATCAGGGGCAGGGGATGAGCAGTTCTTC
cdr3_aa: CATSDPSGAGDEQFF

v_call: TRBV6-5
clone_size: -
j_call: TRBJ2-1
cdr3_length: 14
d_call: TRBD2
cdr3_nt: TGTGCCAGCAGCGGGACTAGCGTTTACAATGAGCAGTTCTTC
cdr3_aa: CASSGTSVYNEQFF

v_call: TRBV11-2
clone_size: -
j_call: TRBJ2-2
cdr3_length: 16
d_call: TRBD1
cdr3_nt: TGTGCCAGCAGCTTAGCGACAGGGACCAACACCGGGGAGCTGTTTTTT
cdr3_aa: CASSLATGTNTGELFF

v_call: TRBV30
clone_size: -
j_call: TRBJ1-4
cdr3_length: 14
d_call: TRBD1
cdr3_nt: TGTGCCTGGAGTAGGACAGGAGCTAATGAAAAACTGTTTTTT
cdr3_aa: CAWSRTGANEKLFF

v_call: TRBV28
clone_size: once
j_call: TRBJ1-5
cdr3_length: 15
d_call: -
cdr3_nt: TGTGCCAGCAGTCCGTCAGGGGTGAGCAATCAGCCCCAGCATTTT
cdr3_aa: CASSPSGVSNQPQHF

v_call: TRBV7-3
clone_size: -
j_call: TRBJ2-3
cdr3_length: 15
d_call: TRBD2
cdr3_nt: TGTGCCAGCAGCTTACGAGCGGGAGACGTAGATACGCAGTATTTT
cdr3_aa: CASSLRAGDVDTQYF

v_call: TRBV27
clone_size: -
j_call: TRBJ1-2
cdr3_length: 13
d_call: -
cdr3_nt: TGTGCCAGCAGTTTATCCTCTAACTATGGCTACACCTTC
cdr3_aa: CASSLSSNYGYTF

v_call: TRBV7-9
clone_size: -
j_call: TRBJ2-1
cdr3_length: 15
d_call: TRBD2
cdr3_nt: TGTGCCAGCAGCTCCCGACTAGCGGGAGGAAATGAGCAGTTCTTC
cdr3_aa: CASSSRLAGGNEQFF

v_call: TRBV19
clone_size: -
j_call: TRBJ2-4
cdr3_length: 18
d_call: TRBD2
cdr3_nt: TGTGCCAGTAGTATATGGGGAGGGGAAGGGGTAGCCAAAAACATTCAGTACTTC
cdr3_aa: CASSIWGGEGVAKNIQYF

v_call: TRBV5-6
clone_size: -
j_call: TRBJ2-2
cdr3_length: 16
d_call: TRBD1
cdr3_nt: TGTGCCAGCAGCCTCCGGGACAGGGGCACCACCGGGGAGCTGTTTTTT
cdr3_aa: CASSLRDRGTTGELFF

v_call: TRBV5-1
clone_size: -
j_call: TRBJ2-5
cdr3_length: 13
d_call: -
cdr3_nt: TGCGCCAGCAGCTTGGTGGCGGAAGAGACCCAGTACTTC
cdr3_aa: CASSLVAEETQYF

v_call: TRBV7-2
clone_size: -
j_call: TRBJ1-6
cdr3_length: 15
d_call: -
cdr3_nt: TGTGCCAGCGCGGCCCAGGACAGTAAAAATTCACCCCTCCACTTT
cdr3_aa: CASAAQDSKNSPLHF

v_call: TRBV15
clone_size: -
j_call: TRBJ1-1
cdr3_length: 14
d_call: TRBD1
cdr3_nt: TGTGCCACCAGCAGAGATGGGACAGCCACTGAAGCTTTCTTT
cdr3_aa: CATSRDGTATEAFF

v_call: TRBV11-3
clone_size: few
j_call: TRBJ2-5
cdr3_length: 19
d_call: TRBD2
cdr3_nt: TGTGCCAGCAGCATCCCTCTAGGAGCGGGAGTCGAGGGGGAGGAGACCCAGTACTTC
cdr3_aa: CASSIPLGAGVEGEETQYF

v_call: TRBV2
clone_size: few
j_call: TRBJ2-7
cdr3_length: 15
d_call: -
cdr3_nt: TGTGCCAGCAGTAAACTAGGGGGAGGGTCCTACGAGCAGTACTTC
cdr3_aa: CASSKLGGGSYEQYF

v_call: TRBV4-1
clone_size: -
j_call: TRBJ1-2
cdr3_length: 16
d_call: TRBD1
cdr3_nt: TGCGCCAGCAGCCAACCGGGAACAGGGGGTCGCTATGGCTACACCTTC
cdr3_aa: CASSQPGTGGRYGYTF

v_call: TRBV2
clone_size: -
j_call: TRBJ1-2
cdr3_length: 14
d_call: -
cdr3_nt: TGTGCCAGCGAGGTACGGAAACTTTCGGAGGGCTACACCTTC
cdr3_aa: CASEVRKLSEGYTF

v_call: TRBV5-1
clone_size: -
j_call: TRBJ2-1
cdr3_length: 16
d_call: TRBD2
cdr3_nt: TGCGCCAGCAGCTTGGTTACTAGCGGAGGGGGCAATGAGCAGTTCTTC
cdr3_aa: CASSLVTSGGGNEQFF

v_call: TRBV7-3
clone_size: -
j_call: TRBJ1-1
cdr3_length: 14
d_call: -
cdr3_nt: TGTGCCAGCAGCTTAACAGGGGGTTTGACTGAAGCTTTCTTT
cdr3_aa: CASSLTGGLTEAFF

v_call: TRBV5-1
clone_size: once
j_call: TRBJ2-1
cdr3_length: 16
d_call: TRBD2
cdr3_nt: TGCGCCAGCAGCTTGGAAGCGGGAGGCTTGTACAATGAGCAGTTCTTC
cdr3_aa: CASSLEAGGLYNEQFF

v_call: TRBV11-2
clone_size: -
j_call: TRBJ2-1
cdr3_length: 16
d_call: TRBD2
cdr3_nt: TGTGCCAGCAGGGAAGGGGCCGGGACTACGTACAATGAGCAGTTCTTC
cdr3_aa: CASREGAGTTYNEQFF

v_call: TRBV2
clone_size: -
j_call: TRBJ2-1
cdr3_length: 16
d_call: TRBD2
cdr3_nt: TGTGCCAGCAGCGCCGGGATGGCGGGAGGGGGCAATGAGCAGTTCTTC
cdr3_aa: CASSAGMAGGGNEQFF

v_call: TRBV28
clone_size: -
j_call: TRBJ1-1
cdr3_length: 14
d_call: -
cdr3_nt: TGTGCCAGCAGTCGGGGGGTAATGAACACTGAAGCTTTCTTT
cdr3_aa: CASSRGVMNTEAFF

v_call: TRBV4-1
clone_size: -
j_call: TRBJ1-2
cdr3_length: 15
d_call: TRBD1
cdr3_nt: TGCGCCAGCAGCCAAGGCGGACAGGGGGCGCGGGGCTACACCTTC
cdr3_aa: CASSQGGQGARGYTF

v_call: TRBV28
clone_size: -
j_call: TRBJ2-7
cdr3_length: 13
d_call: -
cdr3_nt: TGTGCCAGCCAAGGAGGGGTCCACTACGAGCAGTACTTC
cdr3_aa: CASQGGVHYEQYF

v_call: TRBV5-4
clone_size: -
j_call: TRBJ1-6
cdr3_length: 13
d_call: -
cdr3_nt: TGTGCCAGCAGCTTGGCCAAAAATTCACCCCTCCACTTT
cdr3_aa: CASSLAKNSPLHF

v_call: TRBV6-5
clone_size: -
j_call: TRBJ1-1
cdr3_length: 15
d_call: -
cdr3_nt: TGTGCCAGCAGGGCTTGGTCCTGGAGGGACACTGAAGCTTTCTTT
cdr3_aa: CASRAWSWRDTEAFF

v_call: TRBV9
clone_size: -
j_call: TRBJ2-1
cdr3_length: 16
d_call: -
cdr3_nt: TGTGCCAGCAGCGTAGAGGGGTCTAGCTCCTACAATGAGCAGTTCTTC
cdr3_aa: CASSVEGSSSYNEQFF

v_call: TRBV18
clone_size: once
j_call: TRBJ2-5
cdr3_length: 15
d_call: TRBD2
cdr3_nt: TGTGCCAGCTCACACCTAGCGGGGGGAGAGGAGACCCAGTACTTC
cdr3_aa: CASSHLAGGEETQYF

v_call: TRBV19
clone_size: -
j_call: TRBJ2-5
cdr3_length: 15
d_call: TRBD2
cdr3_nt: TGTGCCAGTATGGGACTAGCGGGAGGGGAAGAGACCCAGTACTTC
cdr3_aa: CASMGLAGGEETQYF

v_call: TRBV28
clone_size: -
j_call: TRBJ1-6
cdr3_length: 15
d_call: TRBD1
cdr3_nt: TGTGCCAGCAGTCCCCAAAACAGGGGGCGGTCACCCCTCCACTTT
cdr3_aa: CASSPQNRGRSPLHF

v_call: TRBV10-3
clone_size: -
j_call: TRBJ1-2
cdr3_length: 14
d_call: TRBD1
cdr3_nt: TGTGCCATCAACACCGGGACAGGGGAAGGTGGCTACACCTTC
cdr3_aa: CAINTGTGEGGYTF

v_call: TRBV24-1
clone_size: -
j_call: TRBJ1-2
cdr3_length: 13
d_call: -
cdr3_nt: TGTGCCACCAGTGACCGACACGTAGATGGCTACACCTTC
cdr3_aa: CATSDRHVDGYTF

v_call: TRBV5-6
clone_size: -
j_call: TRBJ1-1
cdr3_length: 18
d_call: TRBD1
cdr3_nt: TGTGCCAGCAGCTTGAGGTTTGGGACAGGGGGCAAGAACACTGAAGCTTTCTTT
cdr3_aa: CASSLRFGTGGKNTEAFF

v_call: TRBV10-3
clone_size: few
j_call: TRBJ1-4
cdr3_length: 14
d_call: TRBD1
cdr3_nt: TGTGCCATCGGACCGACAGGGGCAGGGGAAAAACTGTTTTTT
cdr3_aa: CAIGPTGAGEKLFF

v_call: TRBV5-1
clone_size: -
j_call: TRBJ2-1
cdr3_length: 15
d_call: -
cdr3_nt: TGCGCCAGCAGCTTGGAACAGGGTCTTTACAATGAGCAGTTCTTC
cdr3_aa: CASSLEQGLYNEQFF

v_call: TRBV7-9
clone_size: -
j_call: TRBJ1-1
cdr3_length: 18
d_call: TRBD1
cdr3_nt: TGTGCCAGCAGCTCCCCTGGAAGGAGGGGGCGAGTAAGCACTGAAGCTTTCTTT
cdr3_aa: CASSSPGRRGRVSTEAFF

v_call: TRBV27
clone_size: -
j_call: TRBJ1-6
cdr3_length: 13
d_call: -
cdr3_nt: TGTGCCAGCAGACTAGACAGGAATTCACCCCTCCACTTT
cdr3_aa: CASRLDRNSPLHF

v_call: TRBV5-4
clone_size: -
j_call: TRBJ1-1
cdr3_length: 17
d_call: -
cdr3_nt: TGTGCCAGCAGCTATGGACAGAGCGCAGTAAGGAGCGCTGAAGCTTTCTTT
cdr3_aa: CASSYGQSAVRSAEAFF

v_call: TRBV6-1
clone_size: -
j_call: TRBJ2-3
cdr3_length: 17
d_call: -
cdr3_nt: TGTGCCAGCAGTGAAAGGCGGGCAACGGCTAGCACAGATACGCAGTATTTT
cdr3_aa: CASSERRATASTDTQYF

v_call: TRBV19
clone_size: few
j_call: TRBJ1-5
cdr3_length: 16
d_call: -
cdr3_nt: TGTGCCAGTACCCCCTCGACAGGCGGAGGCAATCAGCCCCAGCATTTT
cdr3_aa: CASTPSTGGGNQPQHF

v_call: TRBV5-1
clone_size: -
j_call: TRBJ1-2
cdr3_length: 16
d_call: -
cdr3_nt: TGCGCCAGCAGCTTTTTCTCCAGGGTGTTTTGCTATGGCTACACCTTC
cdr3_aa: CASSFFSRVFCYGYTF

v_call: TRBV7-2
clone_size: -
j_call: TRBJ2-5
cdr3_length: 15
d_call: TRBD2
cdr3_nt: TGTGCCAGCAGCTTAGGGAGCGGGAGCCAAGAGACCCAGTACTTC
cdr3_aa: CASSLGSGSQETQYF

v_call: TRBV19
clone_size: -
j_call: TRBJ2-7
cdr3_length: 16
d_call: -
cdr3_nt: TGTGCCAGTAGGACCACAGGGCTAGGCTTCTCCTACGAGCAGTACTTC
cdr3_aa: CASRTTGLGFSYEQYF